The present entry profiles one TCR beta chain with its context. Its antigen remains unknown. Here immunoSEQ multiplex PCR was the method, and the copy in TCRdb shows in-frame clones only, minus some. Of around 96,000 clones listed, 70% to 90% were seen once; the top ten hold over 2.5%. This sample is drawn from a study of T cell responses to AZD1222 COVID-19 vaccine. Looking at the study overall: Pooled in the analysis were second doses at about 4 or about 12 weeks.

Germline values: CDR1 KGHDR, CDR2 SFDVKD. With 4 bases clipped from V and 4 bases from J, the junction kept 9 bases outside the gene matches. The CDR3 runs to 16 residues. Study-wide results and limits: Increased Spike-specific TCR breadth and depth were observed after two AZD1222 doses. No day 14 peak samples; only post-peak repertoires were characterized. Baseline testing showed seropositivity in only five or six AZD1222 recipients.

The receptor's source is an adult in good health. Specimen: peripheral blood, collected on day 0 of AZD1222 vaccination. The J gene is TRBJ1-5, the V gene TRBV24-1; 7 bases agree with TRBD1. CDR3 sequence (DNA): TGTGCCACCAGTGAAGCAGGGACAGCCCTAAATCAGCCCCAGCATTTT. It is translated as CATSEAGTALNQPQHF.